This section outlines one TCR beta chain sequence together with its context. Its antigen remains unidentified. Base qualities are not at hand, and no much larger clone is one base apart. The immunoSEQ Assay, a bias-controlled multiplex PCR, was used to amplify TCRbeta CDR3 regions from genomic DNA. Per the original workflow: The number of nucleated cells in each sample was estimated from the amplification of reference gene primers within the assay. Sequence reads were collapsed and filtered to measure the absolute abundance of every unique TCRbeta CDR3 rearrangement. For each sample, productive Simpson clonality was calculated by taking the square root of Simpson's diversity index across productive rearrangements. As stored in TCRdb, this immuneACCESS dataset retains in-frame rearrangements with V and J assigned. A fraction of the clones does not appear; measured against another copy, unresolved V genes explain less than half of the discrepancy, and the remainder lacks a known reason. V, J and clone size reflect that table, while D and trimming were determined from the DNA. The sample yields roughly 500,000 clones; 89% were counted once. The ten largest clones add up to 0.9% of the sample.

In Seattle, one collaborating source enrolled patients while the infection was active and tracked those patients longitudinally over the course of disease. Whole blood was collected in K2EDTA tubes by collaborating institutions according to the institutions' own protocols. For TCRbeta analysis, collaborators shipped samples in one of three forms: frozen whole blood, isolated PBMCs, or DNA extracted from either of those sample types. The CDR3 has 19 amino acids, counting the end cysteine and phenylalanine. The CDR3 DNA has 57 bases and is translated from base 1. V drops 2 bases and J drops 1 base, leaving 21 bases in between. Looking up the germline V gene yields CDR1 SGHVS and CDR2 FQNEAQ. The sample originates from a study of blood T cell repertoires in COVID-19 (dated by TCRdb to 2018 to 2020). For the wider study: Samples covering the acute and convalescent phases of COVID-19 were provided by collaborators in the United States, Italy and Spain. The prospective study material was composed of cDNA or gDNA derived from T cells, B-cell-depleted T cells, or PBMCs. Deeply sampled blood TCRbeta repertoires from subjects exposed to, actively infected with, or recovered from COVID-19 were included in the dataset. The repertoires were made available in a free public database intended to serve as a resource for research on the immune response to SARS-CoV-2. The samples were drawn from the first 160 participants of the ongoing ImmuneRACE study and from some 1,300 subjects provided by 6 global collaborators. Nearly every sample came with metadata listing a de-identified subject ID, COVID-19 status, age in years and sex. Where HLA class I and class II types were available, the types were taken from metadata supplied by the sample provider, not from assay-based typing. What the study reported, not specific to this receptor: The quantity of clinical and demographic metadata differed by source and by participant and was supplied without curation.

The clonotype originates from a man aged 18-30 years with COVID-19, enrolled during active disease. What was sequenced was peripheral blood. The receptor chain draws on TRBV7-8 and TRBJ1-5, and possibly TRBD1, on 5 matching bases. The DNA is TGTGCCAGCAGCTTAAAGCCCCCCATTACAGGCTTGAGCAATCAGCCCCAGCATTTT. Its protein reads: CASSLKPPITGLSNQPQHF.